The 10 T cell receptor beta chains below were found in one sample sequenced in a study of identical twins. TCRdb used MiXCR to reprocess the 5' RACE reads, holding one entry per CDR3 protein. The data show around 250,000 distinct CDR3 sequences, 6.5% seen once. The same data also contributed to another study, on T cells expressing NK-cell markers.

The sequenced sample consisted of CD8+ T cells sorted from blood. These receptors came from a woman under 30 in good health.

This clonotype was detected many times. The chain recombines TRBV5-1 with TRBJ2-1, with D hard to call. Trimming removed 0 bases from V and 7 bases from J, with 5 bases in between. This CDR3 region has 12 residues. Germline loops: CDR1 SGHRS, CDR2 YFSETQ. The CDR3: CASSLVRNEQFF. DNA for the CDR3: TGCGCCAGCAGCTTGGTTCGGAATGAGCAGTTCTTC.

This rearrangement joins TRBV12-5 to TRBJ1-2; 8 bases are a match to TRBD1. Trimming at V came to 2 bases and at J to 6 bases, leaving 8 bases not matched to a gene. The CDR3 has 15 residues. The germline V gene has CDR1 LGHNT and CDR2 FRNRAP. The CDR3 loop is CASGLPSGGKNGYTF. DNA of the CDR3: TGTGCTAGTGGTTTGCCCTCAGGGGGCAAAAATGGCTACACCTTC. Variable domain in full (rest from reference TRBV12-5 and TRBJ1-2): DARVTQTPRHKVTEMGQEVTMRCQPILGHNTVFWYRQTMMQGLELLAYFRNRAPLDDSGMPKDRFSAEMPDATLATLKIQPSEPRDSAVYFCASGLPSGGKNGYTFGSGTRLTVV.

V and J are TRBV12-3 or TRBV12-4 and TRBJ1-6; D is perhaps TRBD1 (6 bases). V was pared by 0 bases and J by 7 bases, with 10 bases between. CDR3 length equals 15 residues. The CDR3 bases are TGTGCCAGCAGTTTAGCGACAGGCCTGAATTCACCCCTCCACTTT. This encodes CASSLATGLNSPLHF.

The chain recombines TRBV20-1 with TRBJ1-1; TRBD1 is a possible D gene (5 bases). V was shortened by 3 bases and J by 4 bases, with 12 bases between the two germline ends. This CDR3 is 13 amino acids long. Germline V gene sequence: CDR1 DFQATT, CDR2 SNEGSKA (reference sequence). This CDR3 reads CSASVGQGTEAFF. For the CDR3, the DNA is TGCAGTGCTAGCGTGGGTCAGGGCACTGAAGCTTTCTTT.

The chain couples TRBV4-3 to TRBJ1-1; D is perhaps TRBD1 (6 bases). There are 18 residues in the CDR3. Trimming left V 4 bases short and J 0 bases short, with 21 bases between. Per the germline V gene, CDR1 is LGHNA and CDR2 is YSLEER. The CDR3 DNA reads TGCGCCAGCAGCCTAAAGACGCCCAGGGGATTTATGAACACTGAAGCTTTCTTT. As protein: CASSLKTPRGFMNTEAFF.

The chain links TRBV10-2 to TRBJ2-4, with D hard to call. The CDR3 loop spans 12 amino acids. Germline V gene data show CDR1 as WSHSY and CDR2 as SAAADI. The germline V and J ends were trimmed by 0 bases and 9 bases, with 6 bases remaining between them. The CDR3 DNA reads as TGCGCCAGCAGTGAGTCAAGCGCCATTCAGTACTTC. Protein sequence: CASSESSAIQYF.

The rearrangement uses TRBV6-2 or TRBV6-3 and TRBJ1-1; tentatively, D is TRBD1 (5 bases). The CDR3 covers 14 residues. V dropped 4 bases and J dropped 1 base, with 10 bases sitting between them. Germline V gene sequence: CDR1 MNHEY, CDR2 SVGEGT. CDR3 in amino acids: CASSFTGANTEAFF. The CDR3 DNA follows: TGTGCCAGCAGTTTTACCGGGGCGAACACTGAAGCTTTCTTT.

This clonotype was seen only a few times. The chain uses TRBV9 and TRBJ2-3; 8 bases align to TRBD2. This CDR3 is built from 15 residues. CDR1 and CDR2 from the germline V gene are SGDLS and YYNGEE. Trimming cost V 6 bases and J 4 bases; bases outside gene matches: 10. The CDR3 loop reads CASTLQGLGADTQYF. CDR3 nucleotide sequence: TGTGCCAGCACCTTACAGGGACTAGGGGCAGATACGCAGTATTTT.

This chain joins TRBV7-6 and TRBJ2-1, with 10 bases lining up with TRBD1. Germline trimming cut 3 bases from V and 9 bases from J; bases unmatched to any gene: 5. CDR3 length equals 14 residues. Germline CDR1 is SGHVS and CDR2 is FNYEAQ. CDR3 in amino acids: CASSFSTGGGEQFF. The CDR3 DNA reads TGTGCCAGCAGCTTCTCGACAGGGGGCGGTGAGCAGTTCTTC.

This clonotype was seen more than once but under ten times. The J gene is TRBJ1-5, the V gene TRBV7-8; perhaps TRBD1 as D (5 bases). The germline V gene encodes CDR1 SGHVS and CDR2 FQNEAQ. V was trimmed by 4 bases and J by 7 bases, leaving 8 bases between them. The CDR3 has 12 amino acids. CDR3 residues: CASSSGSQPQHF. The CDR3 DNA reads TGTGCCAGCAGCTCAGGGTCGCAGCCCCAGCATTTT.